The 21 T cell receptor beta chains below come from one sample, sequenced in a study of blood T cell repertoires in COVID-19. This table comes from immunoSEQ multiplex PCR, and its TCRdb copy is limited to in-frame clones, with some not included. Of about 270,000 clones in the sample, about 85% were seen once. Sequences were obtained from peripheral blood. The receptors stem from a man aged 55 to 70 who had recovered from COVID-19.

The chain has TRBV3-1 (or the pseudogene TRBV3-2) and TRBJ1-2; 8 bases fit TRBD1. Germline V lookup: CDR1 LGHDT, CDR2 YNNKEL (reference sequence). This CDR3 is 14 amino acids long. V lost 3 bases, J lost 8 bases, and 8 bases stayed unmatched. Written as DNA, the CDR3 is TGTGCCAGCAGCCACTGGGACAGGATAAGAGGCTACACCTTC. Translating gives CASSHWDRIRGYTF.

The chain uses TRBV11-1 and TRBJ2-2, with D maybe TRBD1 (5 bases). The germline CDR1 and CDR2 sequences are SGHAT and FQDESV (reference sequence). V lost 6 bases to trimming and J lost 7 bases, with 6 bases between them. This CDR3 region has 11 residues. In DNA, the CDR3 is TGTGCCAGCAGGGACATCGGGGAGCTGTTTTTT. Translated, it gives CASRDIGELFF.

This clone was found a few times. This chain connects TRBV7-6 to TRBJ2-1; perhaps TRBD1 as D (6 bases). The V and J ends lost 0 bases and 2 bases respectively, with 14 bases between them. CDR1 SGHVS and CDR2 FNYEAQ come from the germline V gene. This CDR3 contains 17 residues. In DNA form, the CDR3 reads TGTGCCAGCAGCTTAGCAATGTGGCGGACAGCCTACAATGAGCAGTTCTTC. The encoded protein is CASSLAMWRTAYNEQFF. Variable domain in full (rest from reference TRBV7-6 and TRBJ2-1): GAGVSQSPRYKVTKRGQDVALRCDPISGHVSLYWYRQALGQGPEFLTYFNYEAQQDKSGLPNDRFSAERPEGSISTLTIQRTEQRDSAMYRCASSLAMWRTAYNEQFFGPGTRLTVL.

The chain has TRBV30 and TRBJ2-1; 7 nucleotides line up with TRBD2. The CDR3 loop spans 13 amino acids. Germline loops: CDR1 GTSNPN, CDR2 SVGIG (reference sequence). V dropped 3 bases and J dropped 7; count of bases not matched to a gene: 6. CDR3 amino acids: CAWSRLGGNEQFF. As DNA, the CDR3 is TGTGCCTGGAGCCGCCTGGGAGGGAATGAGCAGTTCTTC.

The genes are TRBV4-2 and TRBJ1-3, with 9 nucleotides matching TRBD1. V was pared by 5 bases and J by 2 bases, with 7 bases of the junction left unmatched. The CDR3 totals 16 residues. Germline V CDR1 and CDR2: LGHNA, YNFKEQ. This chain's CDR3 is CASSSTGTGTGNTIYF. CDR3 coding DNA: TGTGCCAGCAGCTCTACCGGGACAGGGACTGGAAACACCATATATTTT.

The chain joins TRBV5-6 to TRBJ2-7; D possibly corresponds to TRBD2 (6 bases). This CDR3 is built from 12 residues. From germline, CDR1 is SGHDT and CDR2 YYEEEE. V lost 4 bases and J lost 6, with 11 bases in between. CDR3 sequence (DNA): TGTGCCAGCAGCCCGGAGGGGAGCGAGCAGTACTTC. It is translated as CASSPEGSEQYF.

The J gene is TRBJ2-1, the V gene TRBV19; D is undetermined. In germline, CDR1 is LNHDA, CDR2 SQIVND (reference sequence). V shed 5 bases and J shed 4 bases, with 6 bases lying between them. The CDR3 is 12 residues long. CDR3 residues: CASSARYNEQFF. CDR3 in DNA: TGTGCCAGTAGTGCGAGGTACAATGAGCAGTTCTTC.

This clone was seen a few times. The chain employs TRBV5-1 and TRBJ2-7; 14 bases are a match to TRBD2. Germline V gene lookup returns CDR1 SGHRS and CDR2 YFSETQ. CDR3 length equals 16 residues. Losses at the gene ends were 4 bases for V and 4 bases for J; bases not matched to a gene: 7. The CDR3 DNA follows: TGCGCCAGCAGCCTACGGACTAGCGGGGGGCTTTACGAGCAGTACTTC. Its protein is CASSLRTSGGLYEQYF.

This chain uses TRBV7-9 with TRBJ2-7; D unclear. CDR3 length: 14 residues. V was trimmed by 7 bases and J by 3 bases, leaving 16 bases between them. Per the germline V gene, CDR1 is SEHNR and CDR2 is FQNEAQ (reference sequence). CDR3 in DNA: TGTGCCAGCACCCCTTCCGTACGAGGCTACGAGCAGTACTTC. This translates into CASTPSVRGYEQYF.

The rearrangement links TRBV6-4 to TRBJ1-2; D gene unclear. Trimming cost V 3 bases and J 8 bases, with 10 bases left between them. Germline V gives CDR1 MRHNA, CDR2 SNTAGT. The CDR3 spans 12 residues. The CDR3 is CASSEAGYGYTF. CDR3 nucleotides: TGTGCCAGCAGTGAAGCGGGGTACGGCTACACCTTC.

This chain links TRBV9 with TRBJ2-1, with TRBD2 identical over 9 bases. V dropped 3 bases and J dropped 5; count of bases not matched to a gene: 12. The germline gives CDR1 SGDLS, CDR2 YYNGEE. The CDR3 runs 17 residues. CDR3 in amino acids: CASSGRLAGGPNNEQFF. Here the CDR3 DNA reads TGTGCCAGCAGCGGGCGGTTGGCGGGGGGGCCCAACAATGAGCAGTTCTTC.

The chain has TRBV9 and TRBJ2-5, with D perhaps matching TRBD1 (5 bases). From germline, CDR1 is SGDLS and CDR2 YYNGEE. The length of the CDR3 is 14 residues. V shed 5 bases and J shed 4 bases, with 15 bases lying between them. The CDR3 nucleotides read TGTGCCAGCAGTCCTGAGTGGGGCAGAGAGACCCAGTACTTC. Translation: CASSPEWGRETQYF.

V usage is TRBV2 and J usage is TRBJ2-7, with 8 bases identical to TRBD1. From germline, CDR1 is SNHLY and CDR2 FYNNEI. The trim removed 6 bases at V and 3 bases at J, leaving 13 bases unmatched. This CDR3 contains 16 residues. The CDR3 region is CASRAVGQGQNYEQYF. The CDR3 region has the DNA TGTGCCAGCAGAGCCGTTGGACAGGGCCAAAACTACGAGCAGTACTTC.

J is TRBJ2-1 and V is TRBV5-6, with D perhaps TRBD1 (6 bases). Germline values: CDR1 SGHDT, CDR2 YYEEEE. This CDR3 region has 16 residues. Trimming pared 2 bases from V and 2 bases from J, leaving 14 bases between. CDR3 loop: CASSLLRTDAYNEQFF. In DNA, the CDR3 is TGTGCCAGCAGCTTACTAAGGACAGACGCCTACAATGAGCAGTTCTTC.

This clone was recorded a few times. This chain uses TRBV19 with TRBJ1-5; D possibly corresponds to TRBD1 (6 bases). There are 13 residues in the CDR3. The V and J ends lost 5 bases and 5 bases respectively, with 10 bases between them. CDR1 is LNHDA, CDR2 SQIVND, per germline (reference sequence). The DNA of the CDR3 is TGTGCCAGTAGTTTCACAGGGCATCAGCCCCAGCATTTT. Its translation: CASSFTGHQPQHF.

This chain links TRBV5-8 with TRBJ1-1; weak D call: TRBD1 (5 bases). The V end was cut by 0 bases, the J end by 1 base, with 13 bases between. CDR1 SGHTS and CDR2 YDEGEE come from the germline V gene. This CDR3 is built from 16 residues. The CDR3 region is CASSLGQGRGNTEAFF. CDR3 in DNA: TGTGCCAGCAGCTTGGGGCAGGGAAGGGGGAACACTGAAGCTTTCTTT.

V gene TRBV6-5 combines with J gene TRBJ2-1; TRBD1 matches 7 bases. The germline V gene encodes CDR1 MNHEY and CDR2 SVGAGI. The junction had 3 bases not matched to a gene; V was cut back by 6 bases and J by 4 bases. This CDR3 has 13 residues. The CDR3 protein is CASSRDSYNEQFF. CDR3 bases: TGTGCCAGCAGCCGGGACAGTTACAATGAGCAGTTCTTC.

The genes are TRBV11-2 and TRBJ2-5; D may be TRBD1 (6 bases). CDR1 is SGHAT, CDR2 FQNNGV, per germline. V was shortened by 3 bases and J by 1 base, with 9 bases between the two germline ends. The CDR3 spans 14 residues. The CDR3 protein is CASSFTGFQETQYF. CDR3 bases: TGTGCCAGCAGCTTTACAGGGTTCCAAGAGACCCAGTACTTC.

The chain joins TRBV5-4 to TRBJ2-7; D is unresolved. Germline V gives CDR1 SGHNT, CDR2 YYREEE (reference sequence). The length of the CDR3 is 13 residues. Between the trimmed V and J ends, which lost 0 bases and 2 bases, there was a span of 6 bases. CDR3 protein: CASSLAQAYEQYF. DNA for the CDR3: TGTGCCAGCAGCTTGGCGCAGGCCTACGAGCAGTACTTC. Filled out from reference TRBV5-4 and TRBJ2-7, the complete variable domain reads ETGVTQSPTHLIKTRGQQVTLRCSSQSGHNTVSWYQQALGQGPQFIFQYYREEENGRGNFPPRFSGLQFPNYSSELNVNALELDDSALYLCASSLAQAYEQYFGPGTRLTVT.

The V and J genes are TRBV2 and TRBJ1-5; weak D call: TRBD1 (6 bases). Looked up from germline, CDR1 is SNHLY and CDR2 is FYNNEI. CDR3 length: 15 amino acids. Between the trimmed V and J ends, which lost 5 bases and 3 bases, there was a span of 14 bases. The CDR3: CASSPEGGSNQPQHF. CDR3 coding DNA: TGTGCCAGCAGTCCAGAGGGGGGGTCCAATCAGCCCCAGCATTTT.

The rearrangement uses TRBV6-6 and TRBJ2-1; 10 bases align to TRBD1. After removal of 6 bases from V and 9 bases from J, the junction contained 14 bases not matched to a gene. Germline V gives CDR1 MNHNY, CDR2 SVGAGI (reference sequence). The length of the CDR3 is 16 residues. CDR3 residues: CASSPGDRGVHGEQFF. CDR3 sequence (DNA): TGTGCCAGCAGCCCCGGGGACAGGGGAGTGCATGGTGAGCAGTTCTTC.